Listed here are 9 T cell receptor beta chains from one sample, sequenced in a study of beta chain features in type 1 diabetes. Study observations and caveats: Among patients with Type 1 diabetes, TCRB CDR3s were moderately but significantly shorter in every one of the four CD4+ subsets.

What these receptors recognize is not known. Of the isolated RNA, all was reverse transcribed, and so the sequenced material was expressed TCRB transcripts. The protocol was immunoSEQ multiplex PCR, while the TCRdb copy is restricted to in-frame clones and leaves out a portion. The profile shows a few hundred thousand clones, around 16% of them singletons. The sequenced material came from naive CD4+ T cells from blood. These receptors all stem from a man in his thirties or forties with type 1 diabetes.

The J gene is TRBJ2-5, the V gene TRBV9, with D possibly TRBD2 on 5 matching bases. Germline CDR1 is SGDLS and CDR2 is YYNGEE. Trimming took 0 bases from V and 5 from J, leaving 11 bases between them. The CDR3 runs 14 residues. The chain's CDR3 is CASSVDPSMETQYF. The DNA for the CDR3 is TGTGCCAGCAGCGTAGATCCTAGCATGGAGACCCAGTACTTC.

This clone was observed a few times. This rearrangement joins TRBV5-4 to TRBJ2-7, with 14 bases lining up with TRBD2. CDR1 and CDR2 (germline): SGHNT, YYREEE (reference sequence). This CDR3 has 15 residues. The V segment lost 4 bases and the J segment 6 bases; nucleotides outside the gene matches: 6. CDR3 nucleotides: TGTGCCAGCAGCCTCGGGACTAGCGGGAGAAGCGAGCAGTACTTC. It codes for CASSLGTSGRSEQYF.

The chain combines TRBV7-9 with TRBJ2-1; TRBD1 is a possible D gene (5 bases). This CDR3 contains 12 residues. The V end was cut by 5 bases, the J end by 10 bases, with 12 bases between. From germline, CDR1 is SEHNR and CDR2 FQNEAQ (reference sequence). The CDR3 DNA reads TGTGCCAGCAGCCCCAGATGGGGCGAGCAGTTCTTC. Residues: CASSPRWGEQFF.

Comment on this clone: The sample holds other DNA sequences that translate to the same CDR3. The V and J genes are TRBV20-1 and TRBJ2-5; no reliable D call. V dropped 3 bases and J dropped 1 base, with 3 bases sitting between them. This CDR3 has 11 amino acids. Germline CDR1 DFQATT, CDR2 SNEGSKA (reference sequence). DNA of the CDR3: TGCAGTGCTAGCTCCCAAGAGACCCAGTACTTC. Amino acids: CSASSQETQYF.

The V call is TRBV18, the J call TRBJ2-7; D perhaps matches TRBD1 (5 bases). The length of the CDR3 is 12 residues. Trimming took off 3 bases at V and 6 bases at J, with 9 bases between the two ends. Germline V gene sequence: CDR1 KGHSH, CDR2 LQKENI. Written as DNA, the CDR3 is TGTGCCAGCTCACCGGTGGGGCTCGAGCAGTACTTC. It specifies CASSPVGLEQYF. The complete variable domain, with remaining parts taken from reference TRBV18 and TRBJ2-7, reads NAGVMQNPRHLVRRRGQEARLRCSPMKGHSHVYWYRQLPEEGLKFMVYLQKENIIDESGMPKERFSAEFPKEGPSILRIQQVVRGDSAAYFCASSPVGLEQYFGPGTRLTVT.

CDR3 nucleotides: TGTGCCAGCAGTTACTCGAGCGGGAGGCAGCCCCAGCATTTT. Residues: CASSYSSGRQPQHF. This chain links TRBV6-5 with TRBJ1-5; D call uncertain. The germline V gene encodes CDR1 MNHEY and CDR2 SVGAGI. V lost 0 bases to trimming and J lost 7 bases, with 10 bases between them. The CDR3 is 14 amino acids.

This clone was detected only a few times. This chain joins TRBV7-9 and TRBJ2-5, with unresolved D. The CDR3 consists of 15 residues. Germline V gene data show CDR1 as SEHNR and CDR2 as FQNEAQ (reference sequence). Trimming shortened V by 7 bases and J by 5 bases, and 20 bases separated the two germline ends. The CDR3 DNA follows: TGTGCCAGCACCTCTTGGGAAGGTCCCCGGGAGACCCAGTACTTC. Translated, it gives CASTSWEGPRETQYF.

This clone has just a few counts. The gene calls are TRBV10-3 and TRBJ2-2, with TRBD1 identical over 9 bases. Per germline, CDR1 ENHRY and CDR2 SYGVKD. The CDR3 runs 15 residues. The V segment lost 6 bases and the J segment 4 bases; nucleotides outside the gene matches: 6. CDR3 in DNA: TGTGCCATCAGCTCGACAGGGGGAAGCACCGGGGAGCTGTTTTTT. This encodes CAISSTGGSTGELFF.

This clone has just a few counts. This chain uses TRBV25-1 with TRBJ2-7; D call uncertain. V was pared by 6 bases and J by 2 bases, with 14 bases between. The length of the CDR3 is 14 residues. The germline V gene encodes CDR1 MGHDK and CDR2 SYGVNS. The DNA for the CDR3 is TGTGCCAGCAGAGGCCCGGACGAAACCTACGAGCAGTACTTC. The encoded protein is CASRGPDETYEQYF.